This T cell receptor beta chain was sequenced for a study of response to subunit inactivated influenza vaccine. Trimming at V came to 2 bases and at J to 5 bases, leaving 12 bases not matched to a gene. This CDR3 has 18 residues. Germline V CDR1 and CDR2: MDHEN, SYDVKM. This clonotype turned up a few times. TCRdb recomputed calls from the RT-PCR reads with MiXCR, one row per CDR3 protein. There are about 170,000 distinct CDR3 sequences in the sample; more than 10% occur only once, and about 29% lies in the top ten. These records were also assigned to another study, of T cells expressing NK-cell markers. Per that study: 5'RACE template switching built TCR beta cDNA with unique molecular identifiers. In a group of 5 or 6 donors, dominant NKG2C+ clonotypes represented about 1.0-7.5% of CD8+ T cells.

The rearrangement joins TRBV28 to TRBJ2-7; TRBD2 matches at 13 bases. The sequence derives from a man aged 50 or older who received an inactivated influenza vaccine. Sample: CD8+ T cells sorted from PBMCs, taken roughly 13 days after vaccination. The CDR3: CASSLGLGLAGALNEQYF. The CDR3 DNA reads TGTGCCAGCAGTTTAGGCCTTGGACTAGCGGGAGCTTTGAACGAGCAGTACTTC. Full variable domain (rest looked up from reference TRBV28 and TRBJ2-7): DVKVTQSSRYLVKRTGEKVFLECVQDMDHENMFWYRQDPGLGLRLIYFSYDVKMKEKGDIPEGYSVSREKKERFSLILESASTNQTSMYLCASSLGLGLAGALNEQYFGPGTRLTVT.